This T cell receptor beta chain was identified during a study of shared clonotypes between healthy human individuals. The CDR3 is made up of 14 amino acids. Germline assignment: CDR1 SEHNR and CDR2 FQNEAQ (reference sequence). V gave up 3 bases and J gave up 9 bases, with 18 bases separating them. Adult donors, all healthy and HIV-negative, had no recent acute infections or vaccinations. Repertoires were generated with immunoSEQ multiplex PCR, while TCRdb's copy carries only in-frame clones and drops some. Of some 650,000 clones in the sample, about 97% are singletons; the top ten hold less than 0.065%.

This TCR was recovered from a woman in her 30s in good health. Sequencing used naive CD4+ T cells sorted from blood. Stated subset: CD45RA+ positively selected. V and J are TRBV7-9 and TRBJ2-7; D is perhaps TRBD1 (6 bases). In nucleotides, the CDR3 is TGTGCCAGCAGCTTGTCCACGTGGGACACCTCGCAGTACTTC. Its translation is CASSLSTWDTSQYF.